Detailed here is one T cell receptor beta chain. The data are from a study of technical replicates of blood from a handful of donors. The V end was cut by 4 bases, the J end by 6 bases, with 21 bases between. Germline V lookup: CDR1 LGHNA, CDR2 YSLEER. This CDR3 contains 17 residues. Generated by immunoSEQ multiplex PCR, the TCRdb table keeps only in-frame clones and is missing some. The repertoire includes over 50,000 clones, about 89% of them detected once, and around 4.9% sits in the top ten. The clonotype comes from a human donor in good health. Some clones in this sample may be carry-over from other donors' samples. Sequenced: PBMCs. The chain recombines TRBV4-3 with TRBJ2-2, with TRBD2 as a possible D gene (6 bases). CDR3 bases: TGCGCCAGCAGCCTGGGAAAGGGACTTGTCTTTGCCGGGGAGCTGTTTTTT. It encodes CASSLGKGLVFAGELFF.